These T cell receptor beta chains were read from a single sample in a study of CD8+ T cells in alopecia areata. Sequencing was performed with immunoSEQ multiplex PCR; in TCRdb, only in-frame clones are kept and a portion is missing. The table has 110,000 to 150,000 clones, 58% seen once. Sequences were derived from CD4+ T cells sorted from blood, sampled at week 0. The source of these receptors is a human donor with alopecia areata. The CDR3 runs from the conserved cysteine through the conserved F or W. The D gene is left open where the match is weak. The size field is filled for only some rows; it gives once, few, many or a size class.

v_gene,j_gene,abundance,d_gene,CDR3nt,CDR3aa
TRBV29-1,TRBJ1-3,few,.,TGCAGCGTTGCTGCTGGAAACACCATATATTTT,CSVAAGNTIYF
TRBV7-2,TRBJ2-5,.,.,TGTGCCAGCAGCTTAAATAGGAAAGAGACCCAGTACTTC,CASSLNRKETQYF
TRBV30,TRBJ2-7,.,.,TGTGCCTGGACATATAGGCGGCACTTATCCCCGAGGGCTAGCGCTTCCGAGCAGTACTTC,CAWTYRRHLSPRASASEQYF
TRBV25-1,TRBJ2-5,.,.,TGTGCCAGCAGTAACCCTGGGGCCGAGACCCAGTACTTC,CASSNPGAETQYF
TRBV29-1,TRBJ1-2,.,.,TGCAGCGTCTGGCTCTATGGCTACACCTTC,CSVWLYGYTF
TRBV27,TRBJ2-7,.,TRBD1,TGTGCCAGCGGCCGGGACAGGGTGGGCGAGCAGTACTTC,CASGRDRVGEQYF
TRBV5-1,TRBJ1-2,.,.,TGCGCCAGCAGCTTGGACCAGGGGAGTTTCTATGGCTACACCTTC,CASSLDQGSFYGYTF
TRBV30,TRBJ2-7,.,.,TGTGCCTGGAGGACGAACGGCGAGCAGTACTTC,CAWRTNGEQYF
TRBV6-5,TRBJ2-1,.,TRBD1,TGTGCCAGCAGAACGACAGGGTACAATGAGCAGTTCTTC,CASRTTGYNEQFF
TRBV11-3,TRBJ1-1,.,.,TGTGCCAGCACCTCAACGGCAGGCACTCATGAAGCTTTCTTT,CASTSTAGTHEAFF
TRBV7-2,TRBJ2-5,.,.,TGTGCCAGCAGCTTAGCGTTGGAGGGTCGTTGGTACTTC,CASSLALEGRWYF
TRBV29-1,TRBJ2-1,.,TRBD2,TGCAGCGTTTATAACGGGGGGGATGAGCAGTTCTTC,CSVYNGGDEQFF
TRBV5-1,TRBJ2-5,.,.,TGCGCCAGCAGCCCAGGGGCCAAGGACTACCTGGAGACCCAGTACTTC,CASSPGAKDYLETQYF
TRBV29-1,TRBJ2-1,.,.,TGCAGCGTTTGGAGCAGGTTGAATGAGCAGTTCTTC,CSVWSRLNEQFF
TRBV29-1,TRBJ1-2,few,.,TGCAGCGTTGAACGAGGGAGAGGCTACACCTTC,CSVERGRGYTF
TRBV5-6,TRBJ1-5,few,TRBD1,TGTGCCAGCAGCCCGCGACAGGGTAATCAGCCCCAGCATTTT,CASSPRQGNQPQHF
TRBV30,TRBJ2-7,.,TRBD1,TGTGCCTGGAGTGGGGGACAGGCGTACTACGAGCAGTACTTC,CAWSGGQAYYEQYF
TRBV4-1,TRBJ2-7,.,.,TGCGCCAGCAGCCACCTAACCCGGGACTACGAGCAGTACTTC,CASSHLTRDYEQYF
TRBV5-1,TRBJ2-7,.,TRBD2,TGCGCCAGCAGCCCAAGCCCGGGGGGCGAGCAGTACTTC,CASSPSPGGEQYF
TRBV7-9,TRBJ1-1,.,.,TGTGCCAGCAGCTTAACTGGGAGGGGAGGAAACACTGAAGCTTTCTTT,CASSLTGRGGNTEAFF
TRBV2,TRBJ2-1,.,.,TGTGCCAGCAGTCGGGACAATGAGCAGTTCTTC,CASSRDNEQFF
TRBV7-2,TRBJ1-2,few,.,TGTGCCAGCAGCACCCCGGGGGGCTACACCTTC,CASSTPGGYTF
TRBV6-5,TRBJ2-7,.,.,TGTGCCAGCACTAATGGGGGCGAGCAGTACTTC,CASTNGGEQYF
TRBV2,TRBJ2-3,few,.,TGTGCCAGCAGTGCCACAGTTACAGATACGCAGTATTTT,CASSATVTDTQYF
TRBV29-1,TRBJ2-7,once,TRBD1,TGCAGCGTTGAAAGACAGGGCTCTTACGAGCAGTACTTC,CSVERQGSYEQYF
TRBV7-2,TRBJ2-4,.,.,TGTGCCAGCAGCTTGGCCTGGGGGGCGGAAAACATTCAGTACTTC,CASSLAWGAENIQYF
TRBV4-3,TRBJ1-1,few,.,TGCGCCAGCAGCCGGGGTTTGAACACTGAAGCTTTCTTT,CASSRGLNTEAFF
TRBV7-9,TRBJ1-5,.,.,TGTGCCAGCAGCTTCGGGGAAATCAATCAGCCCCAGCATTTT,CASSFGEINQPQHF
TRBV4-3,TRBJ2-3,.,.,TGCGCCAGCAGCCAAGTAAGGGGAGTTACGCAGTATTTT,CASSQVRGVTQYF
TRBV27,TRBJ2-1,many,TRBD2,TGTGCCAGCAGTCGGACTAGCAAGAACAATGAGCAGTTCTTC,CASSRTSKNNEQFF
TRBV30,TRBJ1-5,.,.,TGTGCCTGGAGCCCGGGCAATCAGCCCCAGCATTTT,CAWSPGNQPQHF
TRBV6-5,TRBJ2-5,.,.,TGTGCCAGCAGTCCCATATCCGCGGAGACCCAGTACTTC,CASSPISAETQYF
TRBV7-9,TRBJ1-1,.,TRBD1,TGTGCCAGCAGCTACCCCCGGGACAGGGTGAACACTGAAGCTTTCTTT,CASSYPRDRVNTEAFF
TRBV10-1,TRBJ2-3,.,TRBD2,TGCGCCAGCAGTGAGTCGTCCAGCGGGGGGGCAGGAGATACGCAGTATTTT,CASSESSSGGAGDTQYF
TRBV4-3,TRBJ2-7,.,TRBD1,TGCGCCAGCAGCCAAGGGACAGGAGGTCATCCCTACGAGCAGTACTTC,CASSQGTGGHPYEQYF
TRBV4-1,TRBJ2-1,.,.,TGCGCCAGCAGCCCATTTCTTTCCAATGAGCAGTTCTTC,CASSPFLSNEQFF
TRBV29-1,TRBJ2-7,few,.,TGCAGCGTTGAAGGGGTAGGGCGAACTCAGTACTTC,CSVEGVGRTQYF
TRBV7-2,TRBJ2-1,.,TRBD2,TGTGCCAGCAGCCCAACTAGCGGGGGTGTCAATGAGCAGTTCTTC,CASSPTSGGVNEQFF
TRBV6-6,TRBJ2-3,few,.,TGTGCCGCCCGAGGGGCGGTAGATACGCAGTATTTT,CAARGAVDTQYF
TRBV29-1,TRBJ2-7,few,TRBD1,TGCAGCGCCAACGGACAGGGCTACGAGCAGTACTTC,CSANGQGYEQYF
TRBV30,TRBJ1-2,.,.,TGTGCCTGGAGTGGTGGCTCAGCTGGCTACACCTTC,CAWSGGSAGYTF
TRBV29-1,TRBJ1-1,few,.,TGCAGCGTTGAAGATACCGGGACTGAAGCTTTCTTT,CSVEDTGTEAFF